The 27 T cell receptor beta chains given below trace back to one sample, sequenced in a study of cytomegalovirus exposure and HLA in healthy donors. PCR involved 60 Vbeta and 13 Jbeta primers. Generated by immunoSEQ multiplex PCR, the TCRdb table keeps only in-frame clones and is missing some. Among approximately 140,000 clones listed, around 82% were seen once. Sequenced material: PBMCs. The receptor source for this set is a man aged 18 to 35 in good health and CMV-seropositive.

V and J are TRBV6-5 and TRBJ1-5, with TRBD1 as a possible D gene (5 bases). V shed 6 bases and J shed 4 bases, with 16 bases lying between them. Looked up from germline, CDR1 is MNHEY and CDR2 is SVGAGI. The CDR3 is made up of 15 amino acids. CDR3 nucleotides: TGTGCCAGCAGACCCCTTGCAGGGTGGAATCAGCCCCAGCATTTT. Amino acids: CASRPLAGWNQPQHF.

The chain links TRBV27 to TRBJ2-2; 10 bases fit TRBD1. Trimming took 4 bases from V and 1 from J; bases not matched to a gene: 9. This CDR3 contains 18 residues. CDR1 MNHEY and CDR2 SMNVEV come from the germline V gene (reference sequence). In DNA, the CDR3 is TGTGCCAGCAGTTACTTGACAGGGGGCGGCTGGAACACCGGGGAGCTGTTTTTT. Amino acids: CASSYLTGGGWNTGELFF.

With regard to this clone: One end of the junction fails to match germline, which may point to a read error. The sample carries other DNA sequences with the same CDR3. The gene calls are TRBV15 and TRBJ2-7; TRBD1 might be the D (5 bases). This CDR3 spans 14 amino acids. The V gene's germline CDR1 is LNHNV and CDR2 YYDKDF (reference sequence). CDR3 sequence (DNA): TGTGCCACCAGCACCCGGCGACAGTCCTATGAGCAGTACTTC. This encodes CATSTRRQSYEQYF.

The rearrangement joins TRBV15 to TRBJ2-7, with D perhaps TRBD1 (6 bases). The CDR3 extends over 14 amino acids. The germline gives CDR1 LNHNV, CDR2 YYDKDF (reference sequence). The ends were cut back, 3 bases at V and 5 bases at J, with 14 bases in the middle. This CDR3 reads CATSRTGYVHEQYF. The CDR3, as DNA: TGTGCCACCAGCAGGACAGGCTACGTCCACGAGCAGTACTTC.

This chain links TRBV19 with TRBJ2-6, with D possibly matching TRBD1 (5 bases). The germline V gene encodes CDR1 LNHDA and CDR2 SQIVND (reference sequence). The V gene lost 4 bases and the J gene lost 0 bases, with 16 bases spanning the gap. There are 18 residues in the CDR3. The CDR3 bases are TGTGCCAGTAGTAGAGTGATCGGACAAAGCTCTGGGGCCAACGTCCTGACTTTC. Amino acid sequence: CASSRVIGQSSGANVLTF.

The sample holds one count of this clone. CDR3 in DNA: TGCGCCAGCAGCTTGGCCGGGGTTGGTAACCAAGAGACCCAGTACTTC. Amino acids: CASSLAGVGNQETQYF. The chain is built from TRBV5-1 and TRBJ2-5; D possibly corresponds to TRBD2 (5 bases). CDR1 and CDR2 (germline): SGHRS, YFSETQ. The CDR3 has 16 amino acids. Trimming removed 0 bases from V and 0 bases from J, with 12 bases in between.

The rearrangement uses TRBV6-5 and TRBJ2-4, with 12 positions matching TRBD2. This CDR3 is built from 16 residues. Germline lookup yields CDR1 MNHEY and CDR2 SVGAGI. V shed 0 bases, J shed 7 bases, and the junction held 4 bases outside the gene matches. CDR3 DNA sequence: TGTGCCAGCAGTTACTCGACTAGCGGGAGACTGAACATTCAGTACTTC. Its translation: CASSYSTSGRLNIQYF.

This clone was recorded a few times. This chain connects TRBV11-2 to TRBJ2-2, with D maybe TRBD2 (5 bases). There are 14 residues in the CDR3. Trimming pared 2 bases from V and 5 bases from J, leaving 9 bases between. Germline assignment: CDR1 SGHAT and CDR2 FQNNGV. CDR3 nucleotides: TGTGCCAGCAGCTTACTAGCCACAACCGGGGAGCTGTTTTTT. Translated: CASSLLATTGELFF.

The rearrangement joins TRBV27 to TRBJ2-1, with D perhaps matching TRBD1 (5 bases). Per the germline V gene, CDR1 is MNHEY and CDR2 is SMNVEV (reference sequence). There are 14 residues in the CDR3. V lost 1 base to trimming and J lost 7 bases, with 11 bases between them. The CDR3 sequence: CASSLYSQGNEQFF. Here the CDR3 DNA reads TGTGCCAGCAGTTTATATAGTCAGGGAAATGAGCAGTTCTTC.

The chain carries TRBV14 and TRBJ2-1; no reliable D call. This CDR3 region has 17 residues. V was cut by 4 bases and J by 1 base, with 17 bases left in between. Germline V CDR1 and CDR2: SGHDN, FVKESK. CDR3 in DNA: TGTGCCAGCAGCCGTTTTGACTCGATTATGTCCTACAATGAGCAGTTCTTC. This codes for CASSRFDSIMSYNEQFF.

The chain links TRBV6-6 to TRBJ2-1, with TRBD2 identical over 10 bases. J lost 10 bases, V lost 6 bases, and 3 bases had no gene match. The V gene's germline CDR1 is MNHNY and CDR2 SVGAGI (reference sequence). The CDR3 consists of 12 residues. The CDR3 here is CASRPSGGEQFF. CDR3 DNA sequence: TGTGCCAGCAGACCTAGCGGGGGCGAGCAGTTCTTC.

V is TRBV10-3 and J is TRBJ2-1, with 7 bases matching TRBD2. The CDR3 covers 16 residues. J gave up 6 bases and V 2 bases, and 10 bases lay outside the gene matches. Germline values: CDR1 ENHRY, CDR2 SYGVKD. The CDR3 sequence: CAISEPQTGTTNEQFF. The CDR3 DNA is TGTGCCATCAGTGAGCCTCAAACCGGGACTACCAATGAGCAGTTCTTC.

The genes are TRBV27 and TRBJ2-7; 8 bases agree with TRBD1. The V and J ends lost 5 bases and 3 bases, in that order; junction bases with no gene match: 21. The V gene's germline CDR1 is MNHEY and CDR2 SMNVEV (reference sequence). The CDR3 spans 19 residues. The CDR3 region has the DNA TGTGCCAGCAGTCCTCCTATGGACAGGGTCGGAGGGGCCCACTACGAGCAGTACTTC. Its translation is CASSPPMDRVGGAHYEQYF.

The J gene is TRBJ2-4, the V gene TRBV6-6; 8 nucleotides line up with TRBD2. V was pared by 10 bases and J by 1 base, with 12 bases of the junction left unmatched. Germline assignment: CDR1 MNHNY and CDR2 SVGAGI (reference sequence). The CDR3 sequence is 16 residues long. In nucleotides, the CDR3 is TGTGCCACCCTCCCGGGGGGGCGCGAGGCCAAAAACATTCAGTACTTC. It codes for CATLPGGREAKNIQYF.

The V call is TRBV28, the J call TRBJ2-1, with TRBD1 matching over 7 bases. From germline, CDR1 is MDHEN and CDR2 SYDVKM. The V segment lost 7 bases and the J segment 0 bases; nucleotides outside the gene matches: 9. The CDR3 contains 16 residues. CDR3 DNA sequence: TGTGCCAGCACCTCCTTTCAGGGGGTCTCCTACAATGAGCAGTTCTTC. It translates to CASTSFQGVSYNEQFF.

The chain combines TRBV7-9 with TRBJ2-7; TRBD2 is a possible D gene (5 bases). The CDR3 has 15 amino acids. CDR1 and CDR2 (germline): SEHNR, FQNEAQ (reference sequence). The V gene lost 0 bases and the J gene lost 6 bases, with 15 bases spanning the gap. The CDR3 nucleotides read TGTGCCAGCAGCTTAGCTTCGGGAAATCGAGGCGAGCAGTACTTC. It encodes CASSLASGNRGEQYF.

This clone was seen a handful of times. The chain recombines TRBV18 with TRBJ2-6; tentative D call: TRBD2 (5 bases). CDR3 size: 15 residues. V lost 2 bases and J lost 2, with 7 bases in between. CDR1 and CDR2 (germline): KGHSH, LQKENI. DNA of the CDR3: TGTGCCAGCTCACCAAGGGAGACTGGGGCCAACGTCCTGACTTTC. Its translation: CASSPRETGANVLTF.

V and J are TRBV5-4 and TRBJ2-1; perhaps TRBD1 as D (6 bases). The CDR3 extends over 13 amino acids. Trimming shortened V by 2 bases and J by 6 bases, and 9 bases separated the two germline ends. Germline V CDR1 and CDR2: SGHNT, YYREEE (reference sequence). CDR3 sequence: CASSFRGSNEQFF. CDR3 nucleotides: TGTGCCAGCAGCTTTAGGGGGAGCAATGAGCAGTTCTTC.

This clone is a singleton in its sample. The V and J genes are TRBV28 and TRBJ2-1; TRBD2 matches at 9 bases. The CDR3 is 15 amino acids. Losses at the gene ends were 5 bases for V and 4 bases for J; bases not matched to a gene: 6. Germline V gene lookup returns CDR1 MDHEN and CDR2 SYDVKM. The CDR3 is CASSGPAGGYNEQFF. The CDR3, as DNA: TGTGCCAGCAGTGGGCCGGCGGGAGGGTACAATGAGCAGTTCTTC.

The CDR3 bases are TGCAGCGTTGAAGATTGGGGGGGGAAACTGTTTTTT. Translated: CSVEDWGGKLFF. The J gene is TRBJ1-4, the V gene TRBV29-1, with D possibly TRBD1 on 5 matching bases. CDR1 SQVTM and CDR2 ANQGSEA come from the germline V gene. V lost 0 bases, J lost 11 bases, and 10 bases lay in between. This CDR3 has 12 residues.

The rearrangement links TRBV28 to TRBJ2-7; 7 bases map to TRBD1. This CDR3 comprises 16 residues. The ends lost 2 bases at V and 12 bases at J; junction bases unmatched: 19. From germline, CDR1 is MDHEN and CDR2 SYDVKM. CDR3 residues: CASSLRASGQSALGYF. CDR3 DNA: TGTGCCAGCAGTTTAAGGGCGTCGGGACAGTCGGCCCTGGGGTACTTC.

The rearrangement links TRBV15 to TRBJ2-7, with D possibly matching TRBD2 (6 bases). There are 14 residues in the CDR3. Germline CDR1 LNHNV, CDR2 YYDKDF (reference sequence). The V and J ends lost 5 bases and 3 bases respectively, with 14 bases between them. In DNA, the CDR3 is TGTGCCACCAGCCAGCGGGTTTCGGTCTACGAGCAGTACTTC. Translation gives CATSQRVSVYEQYF.

The chain couples TRBV11-1 to TRBJ2-5; TRBD2 matches at 12 bases. V was clipped by 8 bases and J by 4 bases; unmatched bases: 2. Looked up from germline, CDR1 is SGHAT and CDR2 is FQDESV (reference sequence). The CDR3 has 13 amino acids. The CDR3 loop is CASLTSGGETQYF. The CDR3 nucleotides read TGTGCCAGCCTGACTAGCGGGGGAGAGACCCAGTACTTC.

The chain joins TRBV4-1 to TRBJ2-5, with 12 bases aligning to TRBD2. This CDR3 is built from 15 residues. V shed 4 bases and J 2 bases; nucleotides not matched to a gene: 2. Germline V CDR1 and CDR2: MGHRA, YSYEKL. CDR3 region: CASSRTSGRQETQYF. The CDR3 region has the DNA TGCGCCAGCAGCCGTACTAGCGGGAGGCAAGAGACCCAGTACTTC.

This sequence joins TRBV19 and TRBJ1-1, with TRBD1 matching over 7 bases. CDR3 length: 14 residues. Germline V gives CDR1 LNHDA, CDR2 SQIVND (reference sequence). With V trimmed by 5 bases and J by 2 bases, 5 bases remained unmatched. For the CDR3, the DNA is TGTGCCAGTAGTCACAGGGGCCGAAACACTGAAGCTTTCTTT. Its protein is CASSHRGRNTEAFF.

As to this clone: One end of the junction fails to match germline, which may point to a read error. CDR3 in DNA: TGTGCCAGCAGCTTATTACAGGGGAACATTGAAGCTTTCTTT. This encodes CASSLLQGNIEAFF. This sequence joins TRBV7-9 and TRBJ1-1; 7 positions agree with TRBD1. Germline V CDR1 and CDR2: SEHNR, FQNEAQ (reference sequence). This CDR3 region has 14 residues.

The chain carries TRBV5-6 and TRBJ2-7, with 9 bases lining up with TRBD1. V dropped 0 bases and J dropped 5; count of bases not matched to a gene: 9. This CDR3 spans 16 amino acids. Germline V lookup: CDR1 SGHDT, CDR2 YYEEEE. The CDR3 DNA reads TGTGCCAGCAGCTTGGGGGCCGGGACAGGGAGGGACGAGCAGTACTTC. Translating it yields CASSLGAGTGRDEQYF.